This entry is about one TCR beta chain. The target antigen is unknown. Trimming cost V 6 bases and J 2 bases, with 14 bases left between them. CDR1 is DFQATT, CDR2 SNEGSKA, per germline (reference sequence). The CDR3 covers 14 residues. The entry originates in a study of blood T cells in healthy people across ages. Whole-study results and caveats: Diversity was higher, and naive CD4+ cells more numerous, in long-lived donors than in aged donors. There was a strong correlation between TCR beta diversity and naive T cell percentage.

A second PCR of about 7 to 12 cycles used a sample-barcoded 5' primer and a J-beta primer mix. All cDNA molecules were each tagged by a template-switch adaptor with 12 random nucleotides. TCRdb passed the 5' RACE reads through MiXCR, listing each CDR3 protein once. The sample has about 640,000 distinct CDR3 sequences, roughly 50% seen once; the top ten hold over 30%. Around 9.5 milliliters of peripheral blood were drawn from each donor. Sequencing was done on a sample of blood. This receptor was identified in a man aged 60-69 years in good health. V gene TRBV20-1 combines with J gene TRBJ1-5, with D maybe TRBD1 (5 bases). The CDR3 sequence: CSANSRAGNQPQHF. DNA for the CDR3: TGCAGTGCAAACAGCAGGGCGGGCAATCAGCCCCAGCATTTT.